This is a list of T cell receptor beta chains from one sample in a study of shared clonotypes between healthy human individuals. Profiling relied on immunoSEQ multiplex PCR, and the TCRdb table lists in-frame clones only, not all of them. This table holds some 700,000 clones, roughly 88% found once. Sequenced material: memory CD8+ T cells from PBMCs. These receptors were collected from a man younger than 30 in good health. Some clones in this sample may be carry-over from other donors' samples. Each CDR3 is given with its conserved first and last residue. The D gene is left open where the match is weak. Rows give clone size only sometimes, using once, few, many, or a class for an expanded clone.

size	V	J	D	CDR3	DNA
-	TRBV27	TRBJ1-5	-	CASSLLGQPQHF	TGTGCCAGCAGTTTACTAGGTCAGCCCCAGCATTTT
-	TRBV7-9	TRBJ1-1	-	CASSPGVRNTEAFF	TGTGCCAGCAGCCCGGGAGTGAGGAACACTGAAGCTTTCTTT
-	TRBV28	TRBJ2-1	-	CASSEITGNEQFF	TGTGCCAGCAGCGAAATTACGGGAAATGAGCAGTTCTTC
-	TRBV6-5	TRBJ1-1	TRBD1	CASSYSMGTGLTEAFF	TGTGCCAGCAGTTACTCGATGGGGACAGGGCTCACTGAAGCTTTCTTT
-	TRBV2	TRBJ1-1	-	CASSEPGVSTEAFF	TGTGCCAGCAGTGAGCCAGGGGTAAGCACTGAAGCTTTCTTT
-	TRBV9	TRBJ2-1	-	CASSVYSDEQFF	TGTGCCAGCAGCGTCTATAGCGATGAGCAGTTCTTC
-	TRBV29-1	TRBJ2-1	-	CSVWGGRYNEQFF	TGCAGCGTTTGGGGGGGCAGATACAATGAGCAGTTCTTC
few	TRBV2	TRBJ1-1	TRBD1	CASSFRGQNTEAFF	TGTGCCAGCAGTTTCAGGGGGCAAAACACTGAAGCTTTCTTT
-	TRBV27	TRBJ2-5	TRBD1	CASGQGEETQYF	TGTGCCAGTGGACAGGGAGAAGAGACCCAGTACTTC
-	TRBV27	TRBJ2-1	-	CASSLMGPYNEQFF	TGTGCCAGCAGTTTAATGGGACCCTACAATGAGCAGTTCTTC
-	TRBV30	TRBJ2-7	-	CAWSRGYEQYF	TGTGCCTGGAGTCGGGGGTACGAGCAGTACTTC
-	TRBV10-3	TRBJ2-6	-	CAISDSGTGANVLTF	TGTGCCATCAGCGACTCAGGGACTGGGGCCAACGTCCTGACTTTC
-	TRBV7-9	TRBJ1-1	-	CASSLVWAEAFF	TGTGCCAGCAGCCTAGTGTGGGCTGAAGCTTTCTTT
-	TRBV6-6	TRBJ2-1	-	CASSYWGDWRDEQFF	TGTGCCAGCAGTTACTGGGGGGATTGGAGGGATGAGCAGTTCTTC
-	TRBV6-6	TRBJ1-1	-	CASNDGRLNTEAFF	TGTGCCAGCAATGATGGACGCTTGAACACTGAAGCTTTCTTT
-	TRBV18	TRBJ2-7	TRBD1	CASAQGAREQYF	TGTGCCAGCGCTCAGGGGGCGCGGGAGCAGTACTTC
-	TRBV7-2	TRBJ2-2	TRBD1	CASSKQGASGELFF	TGTGCCAGCAGCAAACAGGGGGCATCCGGGGAGCTGTTTTTT
-	TRBV28	TRBJ1-2	-	CASSLVGGGGYTF	TGTGCCAGCAGTTTAGTAGGGGGTGGTGGCTACACCTTC
-	TRBV15	TRBJ1-5	TRBD1	CATSITGDNQPQHF	TGTGCCACCAGCATAACAGGGGACAATCAGCCCCAGCATTTT
-	TRBV4-3	TRBJ2-7	TRBD1	CASSHDRDRGYYEQYF	TGCGCCAGCAGCCATGACCGGGACAGGGGTTACTACGAGCAGTACTTC
-	TRBV5-1	TRBJ2-7	TRBD1	CASSLQGDVVYEQYF	TGCGCCAGCAGCTTGCAGGGGGACGTCGTCTACGAGCAGTACTTC
many	TRBV5-6	TRBJ2-4	-	CASSLGGRNIQYF	TGTGCCAGCAGCTTGGGCGGTCGAAACATTCAGTACTTC
-	TRBV27	TRBJ2-2	TRBD1	CASKGAPNTGELFF	TGTGCCAGCAAGGGGGCTCCGAACACCGGGGAGCTGTTTTTT
-	TRBV6-5	TRBJ2-7	TRBD2	CASSSGTSAYEQYF	TGTGCCAGCAGTTCCGGGACTAGTGCCTACGAGCAGTACTTC
-	TRBV4-3	TRBJ2-7	-	CASSQHALSYEQYF	TGCGCCAGCAGCCAACACGCGTTATCCTACGAGCAGTACTTC
-	TRBV19	TRBJ1-1	-	CASSIRRDTPLNTEAFF	TGTGCCAGTAGTATACGTCGGGACACTCCACTGAACACTGAAGCTTTCTTT
-	TRBV4-2	TRBJ1-6	-	CASSRGTEGHSPLHF	TGTGCCAGCAGCCGTGGGACCGAGGGGCATTCACCCCTCCACTTT
-	TRBV11-2	TRBJ2-7	TRBD1	CASRGTGWAEQYF	TGTGCCAGCAGAGGGACAGGGTGGGCCGAGCAGTACTTC
-	TRBV9	TRBJ2-5	-	CASSSMNSVTQYF	TGTGCCAGCAGCTCTATGAACTCGGTAACCCAGTACTTC
-	TRBV27	TRBJ2-7	-	CASSFSAGRYEQYF	TGTGCCAGCAGTTTTTCGGCCGGACGCTACGAGCAGTACTTC
-	TRBV2	TRBJ1-4	TRBD1	CASSSPDRVTNEKLFF	TGTGCCAGCAGTTCCCCCGACAGGGTAACTAATGAAAAACTGTTTTTT
-	TRBV7-8	TRBJ2-7	-	CASSLMGIYEQYF	TGTGCCAGCAGCTTAATGGGGATCTACGAGCAGTACTTC
-	TRBV4-3	TRBJ1-2	-	CASSQDTGRAYGYTF	TGCGCCAGCAGCCAAGATACCGGCAGGGCCTATGGCTACACCTTC
-	TRBV7-9	TRBJ1-5	-	CASSLSYWGDQPQHF	TGTGCCAGCAGCTTAAGTTACTGGGGGGATCAGCCCCAGCATTTT
-	TRBV6-6	TRBJ1-4	-	CASSYTGQGGEKLFF	TGTGCCAGCAGTTACACGGGGCAGGGAGGGGAAAAACTGTTTTTT
once	TRBV27	TRBJ2-1	-	CASTKTANEQFF	TGTGCCAGCACAAAAACTGCCAATGAGCAGTTCTTC
-	TRBV19	TRBJ2-7	-	CASSPVRGTYEQYF	TGTGCCAGTAGTCCGGTCCGGGGAACCTACGAGCAGTACTTC